Below, 24 T cell receptor beta chains from the same sample are listed, as sequenced in a study of tumor-infiltrating lymphocytes in primary liver carcinoma. Unsorted whole blood supplied the RNA, and germline DNA was extracted too. From about 530 ng total RNA, TCR beta cDNA was generated with a primer in the constant region. Three nested multiplex PCR rounds, a slightly modified ARM-PCR, produced the libraries for TCR beta. Rounds one and two of PCR, each of about 10 cycles, were primed with TRBV1-TRBV30 forward primers and a C-beta reverse primer. TCRdb called the multiplex PCR reads again in MiXCR, with one record for every CDR3 protein. Of fewer than 400,000 distinct CDR3 sequences detected, 50% to 75% appear once; the ten largest clones hold more than 15%. Sequences were obtained from peripheral blood. The receptor source for this set is a woman aged 30 to 39 with primary liver carcinoma and hepatitis B virus infection.

This clonotype was counted ten times or more. This chain joins TRBV6-5 and TRBJ2-5, with unresolved D. There are 15 residues in the CDR3. The V end lost 0 bases, the J end lost 0 bases, and 8 bases lay between the germline ends. CDR1 and CDR2 (germline): MNHEY, SVGAGI. Written as DNA, the CDR3 is TGTGCCAGCAGTTACTCGAATGCCTACCAAGAGACCCAGTACTTC. It specifies CASSYSNAYQETQYF.

The chain combines TRBV11-2 with TRBJ2-1; no firm D call. Germline loops: CDR1 SGHAT, CDR2 FQNNGV. V was clipped by 1 base and J by 8 bases, with 18 bases between them. This CDR3 is built from 16 residues. The CDR3 region is CASSLVAQSSCDEQFF. Here the CDR3 DNA reads TGTGCCAGCAGCTTAGTGGCGCAAAGCTCCTGCGATGAGCAGTTCTTC.

On this clonotype: A much larger clone is a single base away; this may be a read error. This sequence joins TRBV4-3 and TRBJ2-5; maybe TRBD1 (6 bases). Germline CDR1 is LGHNA and CDR2 is YSLEER. CDR3 size: 18 residues. This CDR3 is CAISQGFVGGDSQETQYF. DNA for the CDR3: TGCGCCATCAGCCAAGGCTTTGTAGGGGGAGATTCACAAGAGACCCAGTACTTC.

This clonotype has a single count. With a much larger clone just one base away, this may be a read error. The conserved phenylalanine or tryptophan normally closing the CDR3 is absent here, so this likely arose from a read error. The chain joins TRBV6-6 to TRBJ2-3, with D possibly matching TRBD2 (6 bases). Looked up from germline, CDR1 is MNHNY and CDR2 is SVGAGI (reference sequence). The CDR3 has 13 residues. Trimming took 8 bases from V and 3 from J, leaving 12 bases between them. CDR3 nucleotides: TGTGCCAGCCGTAAGGAGGGGACAGATACGCAGTATCTT. It translates to CASRKEGTDTQYL.

This clonotype was seen a few times. The rearrangement joins TRBV10-2 to TRBJ1-3; D is unresolved. This CDR3 is 11 amino acids long. Germline CDR1 reads WSHSY; CDR2 reads SAAADI. V was pared by 6 bases and J by 6 bases, with 6 bases between. The CDR3 nucleotides are TGCGCCAGCAGGACCCAAAACACCATATATTTT. It codes for CASRTQNTIYF.

At least ten counts were recorded for this clonotype. The chain uses TRBV6-2 or TRBV6-3 and TRBJ1-2; maybe TRBD1 (5 bases). Germline CDR1 is MNHEY and CDR2 is SVGEGT. The CDR3 contains 17 residues. V was shortened by 7 bases and J by 3 bases, with 24 bases between the two germline ends. This CDR3 reads CASISLTYPGRDYGYTF. In DNA, the CDR3 is TGTGCCAGCATCTCCTTGACTTATCCAGGGAGGGACTATGGCTACACCTTC.

This clonotype was recorded at least ten times. The gene calls are TRBV11-2 and TRBJ2-7, with 10 bases aligning to TRBD2. The CDR3 is 16 amino acids. Germline V CDR1 and CDR2: SGHAT, FQNNGV. The V and J ends lost 5 bases and 6 bases, in that order; junction bases with no gene match: 13. CDR3 in amino acids: CASSRHIAGGAAEQYF. The CDR3 bases are TGTGCCAGCAGCAGGCATATAGCGGGAGGAGCGGCCGAGCAGTACTTC.

Of note for this clonotype: Being one base from a much bigger clone, this may be a read error. The gene calls are TRBV12-3 or TRBV12-4 and TRBJ2-4; D perhaps matches TRBD2 (5 bases). The CDR3 loop spans 15 amino acids. The CDR3 sequence is CASSLQFLAKSIQYF. The CDR3 DNA reads TGTGCCAGCAGTTTACAGTTCCTAGCCAAAAGCATTCAGTACTTC.

As regards this clonotype: A read error is likely, as this CDR3 ends without the conserved phenylalanine or tryptophan. This sequence joins TRBV10-3 and TRBJ1-1, with 7 bases lining up with TRBD1. J lost 2 bases, V lost 4 bases, and 4 bases had no gene match. This CDR3 contains 14 residues. CDR1 and CDR2 (germline): ENHRY, SYGVKD. This CDR3 reads CAISVDRANTEAFI. The DNA of the CDR3 is TGTGCCATCAGTGTCGACAGGGCAAACACTGAAGCTTTCATT.

Points on this clonotype: The junction does not match germline at one end; this may be a read error. The chain employs TRBV29-1 and TRBJ2-7; TRBD2 matches 9 bases. The CDR3 extends over 13 amino acids. Germline values: CDR1 SQVTM, CDR2 ANQGSEA. Here the CDR3 reads CGVASGKGGEQYF. CDR3 in DNA: TGCGGCGTTGCTAGCGGGAAGGGGGGCGAGCAGTACTTC.

This chain connects TRBV5-1 to TRBJ2-7; D is unclear. Germline V gene lookup returns CDR1 SGHRS and CDR2 YFSETQ. The CDR3 is 17 amino acids. Trimming left V 0 bases short and J 4 bases short, with 20 bases between. CDR3 residues: CASSLGPRTSTLYEQYF. The CDR3 region has the DNA TGCGCCAGCAGCTTGGGCCCTCGAACCTCGACCCTATACGAGCAGTACTTC.

Notes on this clonotype: A junction boundary mismatches the germline segment, possibly from a read error. As DNA, the CDR3 is TGTGCCAGCAGCTTGAGGTCGGGGTACCAAGAGATCCAGTACTTC. It codes for CASSLRSGYQEIQYF. The chain employs TRBV11-2 and TRBJ2-5; D might be TRBD2 (5 bases). CDR3 length: 15 amino acids. Germline CDR1 is SGHAT and CDR2 is FQNNGV.

In this sample, this clonotype is medium-sized. This chain uses TRBV11-2 with TRBJ2-1; D gene unclear. The V and J ends lost 3 bases and 5 bases respectively, with 14 bases between them. CDR3 length: 15 amino acids. Germline CDR1 reads SGHAT; CDR2 reads FQNNGV. CDR3 amino acids: CASSLKAGRHNEQFF. The CDR3 DNA reads as TGTGCCAGCAGCTTGAAGGCTGGTCGGCACAATGAGCAGTTCTTC.

Of note for this clonotype: The junction differs from germline at one of its ends, possibly a read error. J is TRBJ2-5 and V is TRBV29-1; D may match TRBD1 or TRBD2 (5 bases each). CDR1 and CDR2 from the germline V gene are SQVTM and ANQGSEA. CDR3 size: 14 residues. The CDR3 reads CSVVETEPVGTRYF. CDR3 in DNA: TGCAGCGTTGTAGAGACAGAGCCGGTTGGGACCCGGTACTTC. The full variable domain, its missing parts supplied by reference TRBV29-1 and TRBJ2-5, is SAVISQKPSRDICQRGTSLTIQCQVDSQVTMMFWYRQQPGQSLTLIATANQGSEATYESGFVIDKFPISRPNLTFSTLTVSNMSPEDSSIYLCSVVETEPVGTRYFGPGTRLLVL.

With respect to this clonotype: The CDR3 end shows no conserved phenylalanine or tryptophan, and so a read error is likely. The chain recombines TRBV6-5 with TRBJ2-7; 9 nucleotides match TRBD2. The V and J ends lost 6 bases and 6 bases, in that order; junction bases with no gene match: 6. Germline V lookup: CDR1 MNHEY, CDR2 SVGAGI. This CDR3 has 13 amino acids. The CDR3, as DNA: TGTGCCAGCAGCTTGGGACTAGCTTCCGAGCAGTACTAC. Translated, it gives CASSLGLASEQYY.

Notes on this clonotype: An end of the junction differs from the germline gene, which may be a read error. V gene TRBV12-3 or TRBV12-4 combines with J gene TRBJ2-2; TRBD1 aligns across 7 bases. The CDR3 length is 15 residues. Here the CDR3 reads CASSWGQLNTRELFF. CDR3 nucleotides: TGTGCCAGCAGTTGGGGACAGTTGAACACCAGGGAGCTGTTTTTT.

Many counts were recorded for this clonotype. The genes are TRBV6-2 or TRBV6-3 and TRBJ2-7; D unresolved. The CDR3 is made up of 11 amino acids. The V end was cut by 10 bases, the J end by 1 base, with 8 bases between. Germline V gene data show CDR1 as MNHEY and CDR2 as SVGEGT. The DNA of the CDR3 is TGTGCCACTACCAGGTCCTACGAGCAGTACTTC. It specifies CATTRSYEQYF.

On this clonotype itself: Since no conserved phenylalanine or tryptophan closes the CDR3, a read error is the likely cause. The rearrangement links TRBV11-1 to TRBJ2-1; 8 nucleotides match TRBD2. The CDR3 spans 15 residues. J gave up 8 bases and V 6 bases, and 12 bases lay outside the gene matches. CDR1 is SGHAT, CDR2 FQDESV, per germline (reference sequence). CDR3 DNA sequence: TGTGCCAGCAGTAAAACGGGAGGGCCTAACCATGAGCAGTTCATC. Protein: CASSKTGGPNHEQFI.

Of note for this clonotype: A much larger clone is a single base away; this may be a read error. V gene TRBV5-6 combines with J gene TRBJ1-1, with TRBD1 matching 9 bases. Per the germline V gene, CDR1 is SGHDT and CDR2 is YYEEEE. CDR3 length: 14 amino acids. The CDR3, as DNA: TGTGTCAGCAGGGGGACAGGGTTGAACACTGAAGCTTTCTTT. Translated, it gives CVSRGTGLNTEAFF.

The chain employs TRBV20-1 and TRBJ2-1; D perhaps matches TRBD2 (6 bases). V shed 2 bases and J shed 9 bases, with 14 bases lying between them. The germline gives CDR1 DFQATT, CDR2 SNEGSKA (reference sequence). The CDR3 is 13 amino acids. For the CDR3, the DNA is TGCAGTGCTAGACGGACTACGACGGTTGAGCAGTTCTTC. This codes for CSARRTTTVEQFF.

In this sample, this clonotype turned up many times. The V call is TRBV6-5, the J call TRBJ2-1; tentative D call: TRBD2 (6 bases). Between the trimmed V and J ends, which lost 7 bases and 7 bases, there was a span of 17 bases. Germline V gives CDR1 MNHEY, CDR2 SVGAGI. The CDR3 is 14 amino acids. The CDR3 region is CASTPALAVNEQFF. The DNA of the CDR3 is TGTGCCAGCACCCCTGCGTTAGCGGTAAATGAGCAGTTCTTC.

A note on this clonotype: One junction end does not reproduce the germline sequence, and a read error may be involved. CDR3 in amino acids: CASSQNLGQGAIDGELLF. CDR3 nucleotides: TGCGCCAGCAGCCAAAATCTGGGACAGGGTGCTATCGACGGGGAGCTCTTGTTT. The rearrangement links TRBV4-3 to TRBJ2-2; 9 positions agree with TRBD1. The CDR3 length is 18 residues. Germline V gene lookup returns CDR1 LGHNA and CDR2 YSLEER.

This clonotype was counted ten times or more. This chain links TRBV29-1 with TRBJ2-1, with D maybe TRBD2 (6 bases). Germline CDR1 reads SQVTM; CDR2 reads ANQGSEA. This CDR3 region has 13 residues. V lost 6 bases and J 7 bases, leaving 16 bases between the germline ends. The CDR3 coding sequence is TGCAGCGTCTCACTGGGGGGTGTTAATGAGCAGTTCTTC. This encodes CSVSLGGVNEQFF.

The rearrangement links TRBV11-2 to TRBJ2-2; a possible D gene is TRBD2 (5 bases). The CDR3 has 12 residues. Germline CDR1 SGHAT, CDR2 FQNNGV. Trimming removed 10 bases at V and 11 bases at J, with 17 bases between. CDR3: CAISAKYGELFF. Written as DNA, the CDR3 is TGTGCCATTAGCGCGAAGTACGGTGAGCTGTTTTTT.